This T cell receptor beta chain was observed in a study of blood T cell repertoires in COVID-19. Study background: From T cells, B-cell-depleted T cells, or PBMCs came the material, which was cDNA or gDNA.

Generated by immunoSEQ multiplex PCR, the TCRdb table keeps only in-frame clones and is missing some. The sample has 250,000 or so clones, roughly 88% seen once; the top ten hold about 2.3%. Germline V gene data show CDR1 as MNHEY and CDR2 as SVGAGI. Trimming removed 0 bases at V and 7 bases at J, with 15 bases between. The CDR3 has 15 amino acids. The TCR was taken from a man aged 35-49 years who had recovered from COVID-19. Sequencing was performed on peripheral blood. This chain joins TRBV6-5 and TRBJ1-1; D unclear. DNA of the CDR3: TGTGCCAGCAGTTACTCGATTATTCAGGAAAGTGAAGCTTTCTTT. Translating it yields CASSYSIIQESEAFF.